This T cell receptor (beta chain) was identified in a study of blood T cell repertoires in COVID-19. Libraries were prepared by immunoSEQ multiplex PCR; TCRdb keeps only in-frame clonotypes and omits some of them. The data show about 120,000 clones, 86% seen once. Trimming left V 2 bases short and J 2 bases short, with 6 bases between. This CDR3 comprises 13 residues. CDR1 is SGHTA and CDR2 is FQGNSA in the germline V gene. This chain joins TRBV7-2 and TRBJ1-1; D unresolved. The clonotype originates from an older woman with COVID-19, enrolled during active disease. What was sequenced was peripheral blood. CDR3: CASSLLGNTEAFF. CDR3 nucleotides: TGTGCCAGCAGCTTACTCGGTAACACTGAAGCTTTCTTT.